Detailed here is one T cell receptor (beta chain). Its specificity is not known. The data are from a study of OX40 agonist ivuxolimab in advanced cancers. Study-wide findings and caveats: Some patients who did not respond also had low normalized T-cell clonal expansion.

The protocol was immunoSEQ multiplex PCR, while the TCRdb copy is restricted to in-frame clones and leaves out a portion. The data contain about 46,000 clones, around 87% of them seen just once; the ten biggest clones take up around 11%. The CDR3 is 14 residues long. The V end lost 3 bases, the J end lost 6 bases, and 13 bases lay between the germline ends. In germline, CDR1 is MNHEY, CDR2 SMNVEV (reference sequence). The source is an adult with an advanced solid tumor such as melanoma, head and neck, liver or kidney cancer. This specimen was CD4+ or CD8+ T cells sorted from blood, taken in a trial of the OX40 agonist ivuxolimab. The rearrangement joins TRBV27 to TRBJ2-3, with D possibly matching TRBD2 (5 bases). CDR3 DNA sequence: TGTGCCAGCAGTTTGGAGGACCCGGGCGATACGCAGTATTTT. Its protein is CASSLEDPGDTQYF.